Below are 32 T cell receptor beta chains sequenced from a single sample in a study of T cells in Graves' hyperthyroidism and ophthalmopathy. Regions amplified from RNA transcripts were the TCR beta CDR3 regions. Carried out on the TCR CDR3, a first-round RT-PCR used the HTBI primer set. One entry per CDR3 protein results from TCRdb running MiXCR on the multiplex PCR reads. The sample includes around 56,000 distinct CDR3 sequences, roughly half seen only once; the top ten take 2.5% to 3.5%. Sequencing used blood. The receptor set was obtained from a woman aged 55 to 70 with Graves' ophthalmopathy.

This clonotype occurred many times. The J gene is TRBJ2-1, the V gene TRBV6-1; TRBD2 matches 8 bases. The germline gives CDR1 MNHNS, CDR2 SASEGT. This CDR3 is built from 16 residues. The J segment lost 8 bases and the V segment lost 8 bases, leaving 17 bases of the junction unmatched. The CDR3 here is CASVYRGGDYIYEQFF. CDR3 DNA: TGTGCCAGCGTCTACCGGGGGGGCGATTATATCTATGAGCAGTTCTTC.

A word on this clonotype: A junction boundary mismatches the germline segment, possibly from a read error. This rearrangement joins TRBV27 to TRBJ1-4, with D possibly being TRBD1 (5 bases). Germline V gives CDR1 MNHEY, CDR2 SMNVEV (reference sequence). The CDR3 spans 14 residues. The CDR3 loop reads CASRSTEWGEKLLF. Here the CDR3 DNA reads TGTGCCAGCAGGTCGACAGAGTGGGGTGAAAAACTGCTTTTT.

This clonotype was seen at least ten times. This CDR3 reads CAISELTGDTGELFF. The DNA of the CDR3 is TGTGCCATCAGTGAGCTGACAGGGGACACCGGGGAGCTGTTTTTT. The gene calls are TRBV10-3 and TRBJ2-2; 8 bases are shared with TRBD1. The junction had 2 bases not matched to a gene; V was cut back by 2 bases and J by 3 bases. Germline CDR1 ENHRY, CDR2 SYGVKD. CDR3 length: 15 amino acids.

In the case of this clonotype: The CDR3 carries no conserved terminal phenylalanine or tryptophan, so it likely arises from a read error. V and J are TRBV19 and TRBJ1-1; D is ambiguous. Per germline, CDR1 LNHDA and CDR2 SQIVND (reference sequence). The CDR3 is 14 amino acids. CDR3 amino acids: CASSIQFRGTEAFY. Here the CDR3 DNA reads TGTGCCAGCAGTATCCAGTTTAGAGGGACTGAAGCTTTCTAT.

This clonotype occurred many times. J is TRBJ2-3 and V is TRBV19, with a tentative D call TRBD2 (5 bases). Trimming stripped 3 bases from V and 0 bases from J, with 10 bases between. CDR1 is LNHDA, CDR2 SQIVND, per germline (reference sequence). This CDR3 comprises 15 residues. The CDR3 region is CASSIGVRSTDTQYF. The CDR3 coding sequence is TGTGCCAGTAGTATCGGGGTGAGGAGCACAGATACGCAGTATTTT.

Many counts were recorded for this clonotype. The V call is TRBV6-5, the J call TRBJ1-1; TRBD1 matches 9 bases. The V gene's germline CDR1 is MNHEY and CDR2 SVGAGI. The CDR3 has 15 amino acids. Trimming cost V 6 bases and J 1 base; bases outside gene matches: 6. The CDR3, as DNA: TGTGCCAGCAGGGAAGGGACAGGGAGGAACACTGAAGCTTTCTTT. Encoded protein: CASREGTGRNTEAFF.

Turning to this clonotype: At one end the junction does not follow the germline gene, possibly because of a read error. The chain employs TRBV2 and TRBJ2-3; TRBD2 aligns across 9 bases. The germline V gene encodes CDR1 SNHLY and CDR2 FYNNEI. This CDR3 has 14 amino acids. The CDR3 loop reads CASTLAGNIDTQYF. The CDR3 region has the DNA TGCGCCAGCACCCTAGCGGGAAACATAGATACGCAGTATTTT. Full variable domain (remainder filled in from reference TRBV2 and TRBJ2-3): EPEVTQTPSHQVTQMGQEVILRCVPISNHLYFYWYRQILGQKVEFLVSFYNNEISEKSEIFDDQFSVERPDGSNFTLKIRSTKLEDSAMYFCASTLAGNIDTQYFGPGTRLTVL.

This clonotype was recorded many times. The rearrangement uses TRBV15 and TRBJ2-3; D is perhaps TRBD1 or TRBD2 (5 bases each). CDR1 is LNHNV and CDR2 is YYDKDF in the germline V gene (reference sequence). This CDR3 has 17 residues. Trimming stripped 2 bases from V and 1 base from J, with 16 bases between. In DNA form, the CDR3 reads TGTGCCACCAGCAGATACGCAGGGAGTACAGGCACAGATACGCAGTATTTT. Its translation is CATSRYAGSTGTDTQYF.

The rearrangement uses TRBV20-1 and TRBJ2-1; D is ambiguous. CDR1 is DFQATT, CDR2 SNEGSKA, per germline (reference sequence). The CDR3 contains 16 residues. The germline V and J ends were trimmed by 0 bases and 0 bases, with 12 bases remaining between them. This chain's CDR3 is CSARDRTFSSYNEQFF. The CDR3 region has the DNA TGCAGTGCTAGAGATCGAACTTTCAGCTCCTACAATGAGCAGTTCTTC.

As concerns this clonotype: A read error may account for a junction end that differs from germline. The CDR3 is CASTETGFDKLFF. The CDR3 coding sequence is TGTGCCAGCACCGAGACAGGGTTTGATAAACTGTTTTTC. The J gene is TRBJ1-4, the V gene TRBV7-9, with TRBD1 matching over 7 bases. CDR1 is SEHNR and CDR2 is FQNEAQ in the germline V gene (reference sequence). CDR3 length: 13 amino acids.

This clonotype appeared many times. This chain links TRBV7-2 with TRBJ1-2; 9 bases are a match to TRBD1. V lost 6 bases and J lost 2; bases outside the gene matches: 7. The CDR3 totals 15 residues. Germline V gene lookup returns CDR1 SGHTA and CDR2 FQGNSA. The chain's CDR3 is CASSPQGAPNYGYTF. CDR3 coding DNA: TGTGCCAGCAGTCCACAGGGGGCGCCCAACTATGGCTACACCTTC.

In nucleotides, the CDR3 is TGTGCCAGCTCATCCGGGACGTACAACACTGAAGCTTTCTTT. Translation: CASSSGTYNTEAFF. The rearrangement uses TRBV18 and TRBJ1-1, with D perhaps TRBD1 (5 bases). Per germline, CDR1 KGHSH and CDR2 LQKENI. The CDR3 spans 14 residues. V lost 5 bases and J 2 bases, leaving 12 bases between the germline ends.

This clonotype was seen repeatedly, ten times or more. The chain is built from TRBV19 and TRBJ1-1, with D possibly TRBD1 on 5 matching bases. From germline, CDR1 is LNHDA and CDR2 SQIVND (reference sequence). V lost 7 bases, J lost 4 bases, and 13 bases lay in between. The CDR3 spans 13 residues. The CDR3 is CASMRPGGTEAFF. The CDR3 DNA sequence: TGTGCCAGTATGAGGCCGGGGGGCACTGAAGCTTTCTTT.

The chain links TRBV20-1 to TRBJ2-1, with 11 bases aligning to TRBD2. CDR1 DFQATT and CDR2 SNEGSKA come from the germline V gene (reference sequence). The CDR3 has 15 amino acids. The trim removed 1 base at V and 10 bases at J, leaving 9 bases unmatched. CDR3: CSARGNSGRAGEQFF. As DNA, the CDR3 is TGCAGTGCTAGAGGCAATAGCGGGAGGGCTGGGGAGCAGTTCTTC.

The CDR3 spells CASSVGLGANYGYTF. The CDR3 DNA is TGTGCCAGCAGCGTAGGACTAGGGGCTAACTATGGCTACACCTTC. This rearrangement joins TRBV9 to TRBJ1-2, with a tentative D call TRBD1 (5 bases). Germline V CDR1 and CDR2: SGDLS, YYNGEE. This CDR3 has 15 amino acids. V was shortened by 0 bases and J by 0 bases, with 9 bases between the two germline ends.

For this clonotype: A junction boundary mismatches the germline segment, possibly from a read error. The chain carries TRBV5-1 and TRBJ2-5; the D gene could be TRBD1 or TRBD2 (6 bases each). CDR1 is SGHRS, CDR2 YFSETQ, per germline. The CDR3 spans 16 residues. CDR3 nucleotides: TGCACCAGCAGCTTAGGGGGGATATTCCGCCAAGAGACCCAGTACTTC. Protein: CTSSLGGIFRQETQYF.

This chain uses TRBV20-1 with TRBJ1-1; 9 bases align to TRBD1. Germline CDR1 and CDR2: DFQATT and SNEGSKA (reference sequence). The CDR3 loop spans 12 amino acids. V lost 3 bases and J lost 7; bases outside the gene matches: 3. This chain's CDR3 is CSARDRGIEAFF. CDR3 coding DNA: TGCAGTGCTAGGGACAGGGGAATTGAAGCTTTCTTT.

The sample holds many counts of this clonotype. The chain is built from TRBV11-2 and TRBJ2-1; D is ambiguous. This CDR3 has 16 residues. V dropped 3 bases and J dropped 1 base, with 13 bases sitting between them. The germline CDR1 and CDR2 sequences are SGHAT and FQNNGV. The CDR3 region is CASSFSREFSYNEQFF. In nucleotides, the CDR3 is TGTGCCAGCAGCTTCTCCAGAGAGTTTTCCTACAATGAGCAGTTCTTC. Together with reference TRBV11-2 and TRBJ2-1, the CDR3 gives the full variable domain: EAGVAQSPRYKIIEKRQSVAFWCNPISGHATLYWYQQILGQGPKLLIQFQNNGVVDDSQLPKDRFSAERLKGVDSTLKIQPAKLEDSAVYLCASSFSREFSYNEQFFGPGTRLTVL.

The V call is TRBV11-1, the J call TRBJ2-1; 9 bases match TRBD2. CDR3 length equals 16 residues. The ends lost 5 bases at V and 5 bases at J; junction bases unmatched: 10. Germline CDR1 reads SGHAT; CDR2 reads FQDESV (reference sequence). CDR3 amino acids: CASSPEGSGSHNEQFF. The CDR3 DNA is TGTGCCAGCAGCCCAGAGGGTAGCGGGAGCCACAATGAGCAGTTCTTC. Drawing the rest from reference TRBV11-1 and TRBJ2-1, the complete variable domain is EAEVAQSPRYKITEKSQAVAFWCDPISGHATLYWYRQILGQGPELLVQFQDESVVDDSQLPKDRFSAERLKGVDSTLKIQPAELGDSAMYLCASSPEGSGSHNEQFFGPGTRLTVL.

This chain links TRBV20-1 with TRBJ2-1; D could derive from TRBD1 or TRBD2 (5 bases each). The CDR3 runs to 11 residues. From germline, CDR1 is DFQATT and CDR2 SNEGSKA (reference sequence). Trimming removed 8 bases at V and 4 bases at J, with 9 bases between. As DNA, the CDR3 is TGCAGTCCTGGGGGTTACAATGAGCAGTTCTTC. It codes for CSPGGYNEQFF.

The CDR3 sequence is CSAYRAFDTGELFF. The CDR3 DNA is TGCAGTGCCTACAGGGCTTTTGACACCGGGGAGCTGTTTTTT. V and J are TRBV20-1 and TRBJ2-2; D perhaps matches TRBD1 (6 bases). V gave up 6 bases and J gave up 3 bases, with 14 bases separating them. Germline CDR1 and CDR2: DFQATT and SNEGSKA (reference sequence). The CDR3 sequence is 14 residues long.

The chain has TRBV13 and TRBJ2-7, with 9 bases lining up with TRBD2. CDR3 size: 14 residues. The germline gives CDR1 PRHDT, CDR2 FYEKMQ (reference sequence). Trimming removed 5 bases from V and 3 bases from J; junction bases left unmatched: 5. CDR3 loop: CASSPASGVYEQYF. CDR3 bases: TGTGCCAGCAGCCCGGCTAGCGGGGTCTACGAGCAGTACTTC.

CDR3 coding DNA: TGTGCCATCGGGGGGACAGGGCGGCCACACGAGCAGTACTTC. This translates into CAIGGTGRPHEQYF. The rearrangement uses TRBV10-3 and TRBJ2-7, with 9 bases lining up with TRBD1. The V segment lost 8 bases and the J segment 5 bases; nucleotides outside the gene matches: 10. This CDR3 has 14 amino acids. Germline CDR1 and CDR2: ENHRY and SYGVKD.

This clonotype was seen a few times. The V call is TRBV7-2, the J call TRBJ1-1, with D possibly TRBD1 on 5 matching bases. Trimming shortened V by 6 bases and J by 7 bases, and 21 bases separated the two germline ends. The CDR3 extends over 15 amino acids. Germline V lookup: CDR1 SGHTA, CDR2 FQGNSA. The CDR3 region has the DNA TGTGCCAGCAGTTCCCCGCCCGGGGGGGGGAATGAAGCTTTCTTT. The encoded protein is CASSSPPGGGNEAFF.

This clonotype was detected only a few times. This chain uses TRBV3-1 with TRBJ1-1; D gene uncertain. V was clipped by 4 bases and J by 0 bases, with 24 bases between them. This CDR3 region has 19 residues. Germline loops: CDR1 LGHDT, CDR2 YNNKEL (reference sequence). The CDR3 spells CASSPLRQAPGGMNTEAFF. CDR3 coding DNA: TGTGCCAGCAGCCCACTTCGGCAAGCCCCAGGAGGCATGAACACTGAAGCTTTCTTT. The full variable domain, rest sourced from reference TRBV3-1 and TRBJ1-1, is DTAVSQTPKYLVTQMGNDKSIKCEQNLGHDTMYWYKQDSKKFLKIMFSYNNKELIINETVPNRFSPKSPDKAHLNLHINSLELGDSAVYFCASSPLRQAPGGMNTEAFFGQGTRLTVV.

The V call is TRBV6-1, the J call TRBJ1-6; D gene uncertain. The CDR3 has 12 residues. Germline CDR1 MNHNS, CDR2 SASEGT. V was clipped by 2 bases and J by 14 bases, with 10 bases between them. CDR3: CASSENRPALHF. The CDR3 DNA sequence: TGTGCCAGCAGTGAAAACCGGCCCGCCCTCCACTTT.

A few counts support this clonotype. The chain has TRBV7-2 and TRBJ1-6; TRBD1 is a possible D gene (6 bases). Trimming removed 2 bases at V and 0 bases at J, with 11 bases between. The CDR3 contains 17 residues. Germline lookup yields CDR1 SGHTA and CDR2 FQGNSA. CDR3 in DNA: TGTGCCAGCAGCTTAACCCAGGGGAGCTCCTATAATTCACCCCTCCACTTT. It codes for CASSLTQGSSYNSPLHF.

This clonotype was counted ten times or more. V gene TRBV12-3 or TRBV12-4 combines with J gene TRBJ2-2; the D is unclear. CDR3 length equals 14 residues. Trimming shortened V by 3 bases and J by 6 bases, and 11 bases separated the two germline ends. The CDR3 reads CASSFNLGAGELFF. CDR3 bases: TGTGCCAGCAGTTTTAATCTTGGGGCCGGGGAGCTGTTTTTT.

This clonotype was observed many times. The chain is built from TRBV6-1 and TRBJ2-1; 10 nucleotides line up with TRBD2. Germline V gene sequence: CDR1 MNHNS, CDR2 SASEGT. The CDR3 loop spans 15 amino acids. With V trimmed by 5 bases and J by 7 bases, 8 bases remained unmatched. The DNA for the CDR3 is TGTGCCAGCAGTCCCATAGCGGGAGGTAGGAATGAGCAGTTCTTC. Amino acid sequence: CASSPIAGGRNEQFF.

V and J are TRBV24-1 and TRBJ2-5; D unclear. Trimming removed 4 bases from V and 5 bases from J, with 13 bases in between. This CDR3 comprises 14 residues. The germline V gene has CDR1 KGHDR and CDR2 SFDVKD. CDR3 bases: TGTGCCACCAGTGACTTGACTGAGCCGGAGACCCAGTACTTC. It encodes CATSDLTEPETQYF.

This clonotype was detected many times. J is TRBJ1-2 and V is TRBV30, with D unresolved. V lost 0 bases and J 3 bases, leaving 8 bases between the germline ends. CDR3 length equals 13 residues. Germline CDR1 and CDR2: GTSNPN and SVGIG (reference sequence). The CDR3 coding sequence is TGTGCCTGGAGTGTGAAGGTAGACTATGGCTACACCTTC. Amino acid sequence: CAWSVKVDYGYTF.

CDR3 amino acids: CASSLAGAGGEQYF. The CDR3 nucleotides are TGTGCCAGCAGCTTAGCGGGGGCAGGGGGCGAGCAGTACTTC. This chain connects TRBV7-2 to TRBJ2-7; TRBD1 matches at 7 bases. Looked up from germline, CDR1 is SGHTA and CDR2 is FQGNSA. V lost 0 bases and J lost 6; bases outside the gene matches: 5. This CDR3 has 14 residues.